This T cell receptor beta chain was sequenced for a study of patients and donors after allogeneic stem cell transplantation. Germline CDR1 MNHEY, CDR2 SVGEGT. V was pared by 5 bases and J by 1 base, with 8 bases of the junction left unmatched. This CDR3 has 16 amino acids. MiXCR was run by TCRdb on the RT-PCR reads, yielding one entry per CDR3 protein. The sample includes around 150,000 distinct CDR3 sequences, approximately 30% of them seen just once. This chain joins TRBV6-2 or TRBV6-3 and TRBJ2-1; TRBD2 matches 7 bases. The sample comprised blood, either unsorted or a sorted T cell fraction (not recorded which). The TCR originated in a human donor who was either an allogeneic HSCT recipient or a stem cell or donor lymphocyte infusion donor (not recorded which). It is not recorded whose cells these are; they may come from a transplant donor. CDR3 residues: CASSPLSGRSYNEQFF. The CDR3 nucleotides are TGTGCCAGCAGTCCCTTATCCGGGAGGTCCTACAATGAGCAGTTCTTC.